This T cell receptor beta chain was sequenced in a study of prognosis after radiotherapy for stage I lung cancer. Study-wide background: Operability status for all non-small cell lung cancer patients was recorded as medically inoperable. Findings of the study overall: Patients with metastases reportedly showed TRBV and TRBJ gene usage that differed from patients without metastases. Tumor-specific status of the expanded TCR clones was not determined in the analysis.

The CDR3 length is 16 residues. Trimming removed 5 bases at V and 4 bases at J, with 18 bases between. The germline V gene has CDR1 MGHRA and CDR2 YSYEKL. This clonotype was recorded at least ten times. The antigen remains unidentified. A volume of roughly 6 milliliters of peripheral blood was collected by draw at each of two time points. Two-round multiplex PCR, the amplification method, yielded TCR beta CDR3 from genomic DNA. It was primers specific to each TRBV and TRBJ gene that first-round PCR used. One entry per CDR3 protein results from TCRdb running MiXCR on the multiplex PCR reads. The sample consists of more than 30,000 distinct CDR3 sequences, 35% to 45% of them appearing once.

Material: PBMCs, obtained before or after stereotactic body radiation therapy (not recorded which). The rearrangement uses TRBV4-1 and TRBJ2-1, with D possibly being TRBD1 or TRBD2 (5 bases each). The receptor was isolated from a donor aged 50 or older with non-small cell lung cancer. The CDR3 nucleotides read TGCGCCAGCAGCGTCGCCGGGACGGAAAAGTACAATGAGCAGTTCTTC. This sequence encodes CASSVAGTEKYNEQFF.